The sample holds many counts of the clone carrying this T cell receptor beta chain. The time point is: before trial treatment. The record originates from a study of low-dose radiotherapy and immunotherapy resistance in tumors. Study-wide context: On a schedule of every two weeks, intravenous cyclophosphamide at a dose of 200 mg/m2 was delivered one day before each radiation and immunotherapy administration.

The TCRs were subjected to amplification over roughly 18 PCR cycles employing a constant-region primer in conjunction with a V-primer adapter. TCRdb itself ran the reads through MiXCR, one entry per CDR3 protein. The sample lists about 50,000 distinct CDR3 sequences; 10% to 15% were seen once. Material: PBMCs, obtained before treatment. The sequence was obtained from a female donor with ovarian cancer.

The CDR3 here is CASSFLLITGELFF. CDR3 DNA sequence: TGCGCCAGCAGCTTCTTACTAATCACCGGGGAGCTGTTTTTT. The J gene is TRBJ2-2, the V gene TRBV5-1; no clear D. Germline CDR1 SGHRS, CDR2 YFSETQ. This CDR3 comprises 14 residues. The ends were cut back, 2 bases at V and 4 bases at J, with 9 bases in the middle.